The 9 T cell receptor beta chains in this list originate from one sample, sequenced in a study of tumor and adjacent non-tumor tissue in lung cancer. RNA was extracted from bulk tissue without any cell sorting. The library came from three nested PCR rounds adapted from ARM-PCR protocols. MiXCR, applied by TCRdb to the multiplex PCR reads, yields one record per CDR3 protein. The table records more than 85,000 distinct CDR3 sequences, 75% of them present only once. Input material: lung tumor tissue. These receptors originate from a woman aged 55 to 70 with non-small cell lung cancer.

This clonotype is termed medium-sized. CDR3 bases: TGTGCCAGCAGCTCTAGGGTCCGTCGGGATGACACTGAAGCTTTCTTT. This encodes CASSSRVRRDDTEAFF. This chain connects TRBV11-3 to TRBJ1-1; D is uncertain. The germline V and J ends were trimmed by 4 bases and 3 bases, with 18 bases remaining between them. Looked up from germline, CDR1 is SGHNT and CDR2 is YENEEA. The CDR3 has 16 residues.

About this clonotype itself: Being one base from a much bigger clone, this may be a read error. The J gene is TRBJ1-1, the V gene TRBV12-3 or TRBV12-4; tentatively, D is TRBD1 (5 bases). The CDR3 is made up of 14 amino acids. V lost 5 bases and J lost 3, with 13 bases in between. DNA of the CDR3: TGTGCCAGCAGTAAAGACAGACTGGACACTGAAGCTTTCTTT. It specifies CASSKDRLDTEAFF.

The chain recombines TRBV7-9 with TRBJ2-7; D might be TRBD2 (5 bases). V was cut by 1 base and J by 0 bases, with 7 bases left in between. The CDR3 extends over 14 amino acids. CDR1 and CDR2 from the germline V gene are SEHNR and FQNEAQ (reference sequence). CDR3 loop: CASSLVGSSYEQYF. The CDR3 DNA follows: TGTGCCAGCAGCTTAGTGGGGAGCTCCTACGAGCAGTACTTC.

This clonotype showed up just a few times. A junction end diverges from the germline sequence, so it may reflect a read error. The chain recombines TRBV12-3 or TRBV12-4 with TRBJ1-5, with TRBD1 as a possible D gene (5 bases). CDR3 length equals 16 residues. In nucleotides, the CDR3 is TGTACCAGCATTCTGCCGGGGAGCGGGGGTAATCAGCCCCAGCATTTT. Residues: CTSILPGSGGNQPQHF.

Comment on this clonotype: At one end, the junction sequence differs from germline, possibly due to a read error. J is TRBJ1-2 and V is TRBV7-3; weak D call: TRBD1 (5 bases). The CDR3 is made up of 14 amino acids. Germline values: CDR1 SGHTA, CDR2 FQGTGA. The CDR3 nucleotides read TGTGCCAGCAGCTCCCTGGGGGGAGGCTATGGCTGCACCTTC. Protein sequence: CASSSLGGGYGCTF.

This clonotype was picked up a small number of times. With a much larger clone just one base away, this may be a read error. The J gene is TRBJ1-2, the V gene TRBV29-1; the D gene is possibly TRBD1 (5 bases). V gave up 6 bases and J gave up 8 bases, with 19 bases separating them. This CDR3 has 13 amino acids. Germline assignment: CDR1 SQVTM and CDR2 ANQGSEA. The CDR3 reads CSVLALQGPGYTF. The CDR3, as DNA: TGCAGCGTACTTGCGCTGCAGGGTCCCGGCTACACCTTC.

Ten or more counts support this clonotype. The chain carries TRBV29-1 and TRBJ1-2, with D tentatively TRBD1 (6 bases). The CDR3 covers 14 residues. With 6 bases removed from V and 4 bases from J, the gap between germline ends came to 18 bases. Germline CDR1 SQVTM, CDR2 ANQGSEA. CDR3 coding DNA: TGCAGCGTCGTGGGCCCGGGACACTTCTATGGCTACACCTTC. Amino acid sequence: CSVVGPGHFYGYTF.

In the case of this clonotype: The conserved phenylalanine or tryptophan normally closing the CDR3 is absent here, so this likely arose from a read error. The DNA is left out, because the CDR3 cannot be placed on it with certainty; the CDR3 is given as TCRdb lists it. This sequence joins TRBV29-1 and TRBJ2-3; TRBD2 is taken as the D call from the table, unchecked against the DNA. Looked up from germline, CDR1 is SQVTM and CDR2 is ANQGSEA. Counting both end residues, the CDR3 totals 14 amino acids. Here the CDR3 reads CSVTSGGGTDTQYV.

In this sample, this clonotype turned up once. With a much larger clone just one base away, this may be a read error. This CDR3 fails to terminate in the conserved phenylalanine or tryptophan, so it likely reflects a read error. CDR3 sequence reads: CASSPGQGRSDEQYI. The CDR3 region has the DNA TGTGCCAGCAGCCCGGGACAGGGAAGAAGCGACGAGCAGTACATC. The chain recombines TRBV6-2 or TRBV6-3 with TRBJ2-7; TRBD1 matches at 9 bases. The V gene end was trimmed by 6 bases and the J gene end by 5 bases; junction bases not matched to a gene: 11. CDR3 length: 15 residues. The germline V gene encodes CDR1 MNHEY and CDR2 SVGEGT.